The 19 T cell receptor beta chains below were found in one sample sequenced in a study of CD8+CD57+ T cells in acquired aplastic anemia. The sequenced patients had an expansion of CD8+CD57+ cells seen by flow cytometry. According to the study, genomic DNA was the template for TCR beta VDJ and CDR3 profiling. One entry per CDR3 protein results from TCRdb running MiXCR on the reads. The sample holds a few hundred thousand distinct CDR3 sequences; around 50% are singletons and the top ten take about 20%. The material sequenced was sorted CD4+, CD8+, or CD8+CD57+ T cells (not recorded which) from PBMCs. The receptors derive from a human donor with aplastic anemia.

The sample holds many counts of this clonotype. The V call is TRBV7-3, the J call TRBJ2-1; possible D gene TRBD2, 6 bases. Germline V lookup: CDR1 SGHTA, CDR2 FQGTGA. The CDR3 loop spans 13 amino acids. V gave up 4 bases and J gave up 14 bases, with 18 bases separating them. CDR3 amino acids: CASSSGGTTGKFF. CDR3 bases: TGTGCCAGCAGCTCCGGCGGGACGACCGGGAAGTTCTTC.

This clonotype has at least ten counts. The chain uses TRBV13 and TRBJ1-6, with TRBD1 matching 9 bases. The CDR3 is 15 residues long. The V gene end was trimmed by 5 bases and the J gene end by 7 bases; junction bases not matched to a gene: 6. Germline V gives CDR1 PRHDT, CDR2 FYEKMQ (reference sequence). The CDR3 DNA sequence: TGTGCCAGCAGCCCAGGACAGGGGTGGAATTCACCCCTCCACTTT. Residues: CASSPGQGWNSPLHF.

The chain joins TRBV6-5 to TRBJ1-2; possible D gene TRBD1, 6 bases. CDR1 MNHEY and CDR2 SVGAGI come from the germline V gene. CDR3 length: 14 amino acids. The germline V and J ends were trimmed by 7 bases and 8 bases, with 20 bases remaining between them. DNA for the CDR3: TGTGCCAGCACGGAGGGGGAGGCACCCTACGGCTACACCTTC. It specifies CASTEGEAPYGYTF.

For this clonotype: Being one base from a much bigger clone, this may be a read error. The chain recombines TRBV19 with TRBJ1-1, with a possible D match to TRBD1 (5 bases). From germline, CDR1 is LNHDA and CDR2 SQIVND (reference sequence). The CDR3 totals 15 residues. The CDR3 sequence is CASSETVGRASNALF. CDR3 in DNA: TGTGCCAGTAGCGAAACGGTTGGCAGGGCCTCGAACGCTCTCTTT.

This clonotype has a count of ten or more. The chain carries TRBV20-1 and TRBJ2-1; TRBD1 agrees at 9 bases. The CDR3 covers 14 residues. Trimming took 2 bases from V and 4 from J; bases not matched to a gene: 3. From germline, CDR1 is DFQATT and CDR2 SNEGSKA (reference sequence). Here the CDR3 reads CSARPGQGYNEQFF. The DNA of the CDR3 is TGCAGTGCTAGACCGGGACAGGGATACAATGAGCAGTTCTTC.

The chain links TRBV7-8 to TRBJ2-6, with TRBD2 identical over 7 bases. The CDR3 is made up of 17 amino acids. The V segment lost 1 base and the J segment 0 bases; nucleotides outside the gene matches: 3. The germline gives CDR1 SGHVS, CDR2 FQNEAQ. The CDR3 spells CASSLVGGSSGANVLTF. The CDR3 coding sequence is TGTGCCAGCAGCTTAGTGGGGGGGTCCTCTGGGGCCAACGTCCTGACTTTC.

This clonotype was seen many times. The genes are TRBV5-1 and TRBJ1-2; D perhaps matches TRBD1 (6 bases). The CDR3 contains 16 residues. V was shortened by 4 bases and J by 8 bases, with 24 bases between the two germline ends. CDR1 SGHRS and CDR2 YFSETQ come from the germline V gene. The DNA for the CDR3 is TGCGCCAGCAGCCCAGTAAGGACAGAAGGGGAGGAAGGCTACACCTTC. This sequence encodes CASSPVRTEGEEGYTF.

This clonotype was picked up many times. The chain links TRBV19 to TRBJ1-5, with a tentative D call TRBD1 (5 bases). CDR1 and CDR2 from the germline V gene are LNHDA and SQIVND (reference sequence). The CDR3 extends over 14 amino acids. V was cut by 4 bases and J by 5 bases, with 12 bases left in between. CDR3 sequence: CASSTGRGYQPQHF. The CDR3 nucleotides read TGTGCCAGTAGTACGGGGCGGGGGTATCAGCCCCAGCATTTT.

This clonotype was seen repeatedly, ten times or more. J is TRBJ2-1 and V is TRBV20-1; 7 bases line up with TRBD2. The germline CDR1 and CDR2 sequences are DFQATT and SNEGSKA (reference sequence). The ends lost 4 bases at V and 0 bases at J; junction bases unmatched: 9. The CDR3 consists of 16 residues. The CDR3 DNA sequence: TGCAGTGCTACGGGGACTACCTTGAGCTCCTACAATGAGCAGTTCTTC. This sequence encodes CSATGTTLSSYNEQFF.

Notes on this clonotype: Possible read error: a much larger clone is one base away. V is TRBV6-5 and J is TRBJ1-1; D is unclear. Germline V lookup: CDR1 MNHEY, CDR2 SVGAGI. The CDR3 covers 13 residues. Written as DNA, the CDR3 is TGTGCCAGCAGTGAAGGAGGAGAGGGTGAAGCTCTCTTT. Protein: CASSEGGEGEALF.

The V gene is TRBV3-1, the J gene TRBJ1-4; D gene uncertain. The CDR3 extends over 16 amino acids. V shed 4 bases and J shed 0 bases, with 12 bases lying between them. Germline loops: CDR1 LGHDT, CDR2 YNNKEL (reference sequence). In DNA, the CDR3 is TGTGCCAGCAGCCTCCGGCAGGCTTCAACTAATGAAAAACTGTTTTTT. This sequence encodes CASSLRQASTNEKLFF.

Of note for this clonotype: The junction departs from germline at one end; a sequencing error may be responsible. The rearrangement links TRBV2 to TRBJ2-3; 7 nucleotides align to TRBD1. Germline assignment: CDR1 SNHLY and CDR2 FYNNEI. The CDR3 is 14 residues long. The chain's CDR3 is CASSRQGRTDAQYF. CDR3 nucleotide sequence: TGTGCCAGCAGCCGACAGGGTCGGACAGATGCGCAGTATTTT.

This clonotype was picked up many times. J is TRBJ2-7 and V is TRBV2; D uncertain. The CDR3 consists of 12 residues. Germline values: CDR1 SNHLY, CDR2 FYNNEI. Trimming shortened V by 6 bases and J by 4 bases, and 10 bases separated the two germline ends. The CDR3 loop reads CASRQTAYEQYF. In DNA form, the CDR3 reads TGTGCCAGCAGGCAGACGGCATACGAGCAGTACTTC.

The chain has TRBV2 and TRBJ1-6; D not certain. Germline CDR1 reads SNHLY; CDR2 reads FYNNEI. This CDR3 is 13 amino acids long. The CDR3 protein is CAGRGGYNSPLHF. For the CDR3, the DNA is TGTGCGGGTCGCGGAGGCTATAATTCACCCCTCCACTTT.

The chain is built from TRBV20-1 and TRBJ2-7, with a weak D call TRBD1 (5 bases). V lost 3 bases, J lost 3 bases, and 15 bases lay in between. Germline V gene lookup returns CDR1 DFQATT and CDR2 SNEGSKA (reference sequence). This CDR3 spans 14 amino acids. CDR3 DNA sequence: TGCAGTGCTAGGTCGGGCCAGGGAAGCTACGAGCAGTACTTC. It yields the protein CSARSGQGSYEQYF.

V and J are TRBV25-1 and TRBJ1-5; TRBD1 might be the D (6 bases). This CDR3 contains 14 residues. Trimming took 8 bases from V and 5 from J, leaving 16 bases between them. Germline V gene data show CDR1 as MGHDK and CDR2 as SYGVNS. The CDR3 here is CASPGGATHQPQHF. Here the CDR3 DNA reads TGTGCCAGCCCTGGGGGGGCAACCCATCAGCCCCAGCATTTT.

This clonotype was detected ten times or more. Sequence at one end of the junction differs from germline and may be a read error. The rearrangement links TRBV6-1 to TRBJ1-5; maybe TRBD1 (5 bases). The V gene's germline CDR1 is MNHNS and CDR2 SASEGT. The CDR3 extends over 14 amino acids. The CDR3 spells CVSSVTGTNQPQHF. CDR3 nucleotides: TGTGTCAGCAGTGTCACAGGAACTAATCAGCCCCAGCATTTT.

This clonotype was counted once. In nucleotides, the CDR3 is TGTGCCACCTCATCACTCATCACGAACACCGGGGAGCTGTTTTTT. Its translation: CATSSLITNTGELFF. The rearrangement uses TRBV19 and TRBJ2-2; D ambiguous. Germline V CDR1 and CDR2: LNHDA, SQIVND (reference sequence). The CDR3 totals 15 residues. V was pared by 10 bases and J by 0 bases, with 15 bases between. Supplemented by reference TRBV19 and TRBJ2-2, the full variable domain reads DGGITQSPKYLFRKEGQNVTLSCEQNLNHDAMYWYRQDPGQGLRLIYYSQIVNDFQKGDIAEGYSVSREKKESFPLTVTSAQKNPTAFYLCATSSLITNTGELFFGEGSRLTVL.

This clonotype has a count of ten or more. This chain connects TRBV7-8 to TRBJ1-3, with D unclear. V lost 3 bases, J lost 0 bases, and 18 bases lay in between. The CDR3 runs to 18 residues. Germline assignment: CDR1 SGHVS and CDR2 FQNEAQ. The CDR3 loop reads CASSLSPGGSFSGNTIYF. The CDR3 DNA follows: TGTGCCAGCAGCTTGTCACCTGGAGGCAGCTTCTCTGGAAACACCATATATTTT.